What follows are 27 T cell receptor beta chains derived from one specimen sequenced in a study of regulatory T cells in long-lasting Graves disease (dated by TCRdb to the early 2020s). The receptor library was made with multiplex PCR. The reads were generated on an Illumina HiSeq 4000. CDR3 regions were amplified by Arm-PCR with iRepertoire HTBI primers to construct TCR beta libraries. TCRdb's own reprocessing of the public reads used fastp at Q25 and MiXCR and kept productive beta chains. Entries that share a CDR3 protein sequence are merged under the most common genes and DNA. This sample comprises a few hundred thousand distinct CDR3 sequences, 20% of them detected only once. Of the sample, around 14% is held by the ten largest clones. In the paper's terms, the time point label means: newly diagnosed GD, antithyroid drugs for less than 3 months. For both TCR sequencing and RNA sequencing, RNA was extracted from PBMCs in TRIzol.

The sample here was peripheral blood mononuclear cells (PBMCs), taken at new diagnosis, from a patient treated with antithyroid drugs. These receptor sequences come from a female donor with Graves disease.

CDR3 sequence reads: CASSPLSGGETQYF. Written as DNA, the CDR3 is TGTGCCAGCAGCCCCCTCAGCGGGGGTGAGACCCAGTACTTC. The chain has TRBV11-2 and TRBJ2-5, with 8 bases lining up with TRBD2. The CDR3 length is 14 residues. With V trimmed by 5 bases and J by 5 bases, 7 bases remained unmatched. Germline V gene data show CDR1 as SGHAT and CDR2 as FQNNGV.

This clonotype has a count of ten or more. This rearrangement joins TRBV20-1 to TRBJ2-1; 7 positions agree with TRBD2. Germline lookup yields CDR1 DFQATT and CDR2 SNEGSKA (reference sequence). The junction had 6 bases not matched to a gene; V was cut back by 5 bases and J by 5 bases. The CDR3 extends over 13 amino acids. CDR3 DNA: TGCAGTGCTGGGGGGGAACTAGACAATGAGCAGTTCTTC. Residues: CSAGGELDNEQFF.

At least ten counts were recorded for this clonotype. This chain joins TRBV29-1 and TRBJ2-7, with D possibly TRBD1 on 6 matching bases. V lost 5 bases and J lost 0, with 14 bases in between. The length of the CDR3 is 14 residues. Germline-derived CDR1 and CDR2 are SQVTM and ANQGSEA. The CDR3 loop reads CSVLTGQSSYEQYF. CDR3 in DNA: TGCAGCGTTTTGACAGGACAAAGCTCCTACGAGCAGTACTTC.

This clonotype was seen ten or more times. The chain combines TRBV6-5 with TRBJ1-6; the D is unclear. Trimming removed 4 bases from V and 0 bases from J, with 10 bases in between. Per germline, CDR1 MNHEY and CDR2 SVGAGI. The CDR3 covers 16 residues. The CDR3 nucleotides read TGTGCCAGCAGTTTGAACCCAAGCTCCTATAATTCACCCCTCCACTTT. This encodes CASSLNPSSYNSPLHF.

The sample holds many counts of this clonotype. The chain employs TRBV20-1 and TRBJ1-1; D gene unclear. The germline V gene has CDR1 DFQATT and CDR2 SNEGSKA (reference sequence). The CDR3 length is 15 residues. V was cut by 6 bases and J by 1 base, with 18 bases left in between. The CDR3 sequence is CSARAQEVRNTEAFF. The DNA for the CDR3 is TGCAGTGCCCGGGCCCAGGAGGTTAGGAACACTGAAGCTTTCTTT.

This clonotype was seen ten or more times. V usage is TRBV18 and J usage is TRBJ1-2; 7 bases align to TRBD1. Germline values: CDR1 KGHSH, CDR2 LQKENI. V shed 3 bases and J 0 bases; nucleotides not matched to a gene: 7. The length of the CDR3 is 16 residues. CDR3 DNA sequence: TGTGCCAGCTCACCGGGACAGTTCCCAGCTAACTATGGCTACACCTTC. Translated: CASSPGQFPANYGYTF.

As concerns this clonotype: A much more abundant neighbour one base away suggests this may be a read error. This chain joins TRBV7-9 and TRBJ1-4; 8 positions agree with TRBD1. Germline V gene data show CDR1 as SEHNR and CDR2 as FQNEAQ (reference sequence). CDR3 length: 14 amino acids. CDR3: CACSKDREGEKLFF. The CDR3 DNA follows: TGTGCCTGCAGCAAGGACAGGGAGGGCGAAAAACTGTTTTTT.

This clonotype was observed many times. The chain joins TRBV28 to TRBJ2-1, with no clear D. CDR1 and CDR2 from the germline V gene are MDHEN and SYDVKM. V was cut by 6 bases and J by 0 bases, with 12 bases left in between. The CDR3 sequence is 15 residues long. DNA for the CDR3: TGTGCCAGCAGACCTAGGTTAAGCTCCTACAATGAGCAGTTCTTC. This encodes CASRPRLSSYNEQFF.

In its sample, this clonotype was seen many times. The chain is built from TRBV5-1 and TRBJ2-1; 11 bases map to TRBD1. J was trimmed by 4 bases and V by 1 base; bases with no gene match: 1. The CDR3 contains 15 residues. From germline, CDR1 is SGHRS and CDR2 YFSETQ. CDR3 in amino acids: CASSLRDRGYNEQFF. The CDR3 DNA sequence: TGCGCCAGCAGCTTGAGGGACAGGGGGTACAATGAGCAGTTCTTC.

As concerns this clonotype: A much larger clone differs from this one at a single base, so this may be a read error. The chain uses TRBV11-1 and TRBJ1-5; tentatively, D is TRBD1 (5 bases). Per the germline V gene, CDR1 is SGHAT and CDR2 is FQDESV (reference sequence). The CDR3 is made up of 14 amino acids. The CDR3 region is CVSSPHGPREPQHF. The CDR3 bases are TGTGTCAGCAGCCCCCACGGACCCAGGGAGCCCCAGCATTTT. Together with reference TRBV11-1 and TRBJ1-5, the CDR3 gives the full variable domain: EAEVAQSPRYKITEKSQAVAFWCDPISGHATLYWYRQILGQGPELLVQFQDESVVDDSQLPKDRFSAERLKGVDSTLKIQPAELGDSAMYLCVSSPHGPREPQHFGDGTRLSIL.

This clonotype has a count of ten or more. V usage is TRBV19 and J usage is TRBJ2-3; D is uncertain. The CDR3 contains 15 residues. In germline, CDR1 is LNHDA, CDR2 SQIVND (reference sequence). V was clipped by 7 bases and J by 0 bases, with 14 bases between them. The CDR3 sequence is CASTSSSGSTDTQYF. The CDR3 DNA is TGTGCCAGTACTTCATCCTCCGGGAGCACAGATACGCAGTATTTT.

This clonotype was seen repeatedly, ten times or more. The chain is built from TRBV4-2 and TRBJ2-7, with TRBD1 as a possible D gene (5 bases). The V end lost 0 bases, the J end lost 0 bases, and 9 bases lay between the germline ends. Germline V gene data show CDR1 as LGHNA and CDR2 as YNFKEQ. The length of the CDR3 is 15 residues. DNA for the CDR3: TGTGCCAGCAGCCAAGATTACAGGAGCTCCTACGAGCAGTACTTC. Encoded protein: CASSQDYRSSYEQYF.

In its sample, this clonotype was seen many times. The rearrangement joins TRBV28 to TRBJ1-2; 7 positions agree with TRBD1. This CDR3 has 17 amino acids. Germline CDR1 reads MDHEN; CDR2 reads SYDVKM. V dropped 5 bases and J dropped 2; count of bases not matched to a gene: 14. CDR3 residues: CASSPEWDSYGNYGYTF. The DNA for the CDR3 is TGTGCCAGCAGTCCCGAATGGGACAGCTATGGGAACTATGGCTACACCTTC.

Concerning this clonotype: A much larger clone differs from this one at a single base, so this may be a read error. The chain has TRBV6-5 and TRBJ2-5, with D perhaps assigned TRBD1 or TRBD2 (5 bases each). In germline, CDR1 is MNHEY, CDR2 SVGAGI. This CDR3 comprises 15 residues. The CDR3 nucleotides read TGTGCCAGCAGTTCCCTCACTAGGGGTGGGGAGACCCAGTGCTTC. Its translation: CASSSLTRGGETQCF.

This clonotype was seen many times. The CDR3 loop reads CASSRATGPEQFF. As DNA, the CDR3 is TGTGCCAGCTCACGGGCTACAGGGCCTGAGCAGTTCTTC. The rearrangement uses TRBV18 and TRBJ2-1, with a possible D match to TRBD1 (6 bases). CDR3 length equals 13 residues. Germline V CDR1 and CDR2: KGHSH, LQKENI. Trimming took 4 bases from V and 9 from J, leaving 13 bases between them.

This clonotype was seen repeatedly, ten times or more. The CDR3 region has the DNA TGTGCCAGCAGCCCGGGGGGGGGAACCATGAACACTGAAGCTTTCTTT. Translated, it gives CASSPGGGTMNTEAFF. The gene calls are TRBV7-9 and TRBJ1-1; D is possibly TRBD1 (5 bases). This CDR3 contains 16 residues. Germline assignment: CDR1 SEHNR and CDR2 FQNEAQ (reference sequence). V lost 5 bases, J lost 0 bases, and 16 bases lay in between.

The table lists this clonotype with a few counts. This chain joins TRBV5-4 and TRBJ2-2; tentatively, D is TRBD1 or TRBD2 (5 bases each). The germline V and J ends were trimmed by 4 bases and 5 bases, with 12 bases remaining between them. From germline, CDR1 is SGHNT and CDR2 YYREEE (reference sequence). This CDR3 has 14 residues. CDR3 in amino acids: CASSTLGVTGELFF. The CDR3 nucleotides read TGTGCCAGCAGCACCCTGGGGGTAACCGGGGAGCTGTTTTTT.

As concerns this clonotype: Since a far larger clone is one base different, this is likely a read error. The CDR3 protein is CASSLVGGAYEQYF. The CDR3, as DNA: TGTGCCAGCAGCTTAGTAGGGGGGGCGTATGAGCAGTACTTC. The V gene is TRBV7-2, the J gene TRBJ2-7, with D possibly being TRBD2 (7 bases). The CDR3 extends over 14 amino acids. In germline, CDR1 is SGHTA, CDR2 FQGNSA. V lost 1 base and J 7 bases, leaving 14 bases between the germline ends.

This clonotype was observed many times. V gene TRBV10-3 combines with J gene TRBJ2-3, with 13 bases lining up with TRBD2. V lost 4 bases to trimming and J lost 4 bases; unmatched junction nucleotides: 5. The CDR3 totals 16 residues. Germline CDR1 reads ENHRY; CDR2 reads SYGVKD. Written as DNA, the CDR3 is TGTGCCATCAGTGGGGGGACTAGCGGGAAATCAGATACGCAGTATTTT. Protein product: CAISGGTSGKSDTQYF.

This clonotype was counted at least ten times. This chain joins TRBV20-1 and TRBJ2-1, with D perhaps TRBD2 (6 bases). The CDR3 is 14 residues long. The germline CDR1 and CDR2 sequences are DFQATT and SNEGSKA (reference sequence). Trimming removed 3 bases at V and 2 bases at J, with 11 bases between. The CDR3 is CSARAGSTYNEQFF. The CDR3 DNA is TGCAGTGCTAGGGCCGGGAGTACCTACAATGAGCAGTTCTTC.

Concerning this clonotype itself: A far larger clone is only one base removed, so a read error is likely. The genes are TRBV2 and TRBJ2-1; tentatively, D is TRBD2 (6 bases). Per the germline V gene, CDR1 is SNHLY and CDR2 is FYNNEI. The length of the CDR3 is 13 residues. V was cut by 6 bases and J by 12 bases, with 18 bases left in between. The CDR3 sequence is CASSLPWAAGQFF. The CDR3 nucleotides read TGTGCCAGCAGCTTACCCTGGGCAGCGGGGCAGTTCTTC.

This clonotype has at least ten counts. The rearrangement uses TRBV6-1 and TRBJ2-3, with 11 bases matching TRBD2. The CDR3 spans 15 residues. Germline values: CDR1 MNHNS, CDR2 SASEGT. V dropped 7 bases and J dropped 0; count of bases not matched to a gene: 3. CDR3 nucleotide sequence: TGTGCCAGCACTAGCGGGGGGCCGAGCACAGATACGCAGTATTTT. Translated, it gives CASTSGGPSTDTQYF.

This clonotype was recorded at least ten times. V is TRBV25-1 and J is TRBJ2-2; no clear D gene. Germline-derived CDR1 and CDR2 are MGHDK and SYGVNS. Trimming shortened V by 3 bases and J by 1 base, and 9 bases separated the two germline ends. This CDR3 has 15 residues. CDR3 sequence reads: CASSESPRNTGELFF. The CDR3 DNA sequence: TGTGCCAGCAGTGAGTCTCCCAGGAACACCGGGGAGCTGTTTTTT.

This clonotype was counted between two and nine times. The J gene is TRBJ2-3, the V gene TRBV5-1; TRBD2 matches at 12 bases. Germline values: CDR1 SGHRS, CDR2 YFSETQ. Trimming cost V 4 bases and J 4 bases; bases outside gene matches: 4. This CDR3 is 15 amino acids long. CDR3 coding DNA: TGCGCCAGCAGCGCTAGCGGGGGGGCAGCAGATACGCAGTATTTT. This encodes CASSASGGAADTQYF.

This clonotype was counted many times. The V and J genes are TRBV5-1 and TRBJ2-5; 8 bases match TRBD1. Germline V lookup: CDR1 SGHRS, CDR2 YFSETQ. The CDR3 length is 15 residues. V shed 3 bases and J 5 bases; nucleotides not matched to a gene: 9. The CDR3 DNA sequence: TGCGCCAGCAGCTCCCGACAGGGGAGTGTGGAGACCCAGTACTTC. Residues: CASSSRQGSVETQYF.

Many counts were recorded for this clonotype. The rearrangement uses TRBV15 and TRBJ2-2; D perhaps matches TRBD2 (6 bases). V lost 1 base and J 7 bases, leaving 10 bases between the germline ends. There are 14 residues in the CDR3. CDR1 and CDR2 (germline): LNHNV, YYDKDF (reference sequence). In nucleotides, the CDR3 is TGTGCCACCAGCAGAGGGAGGGGAAACGGGGAGCTGTTTTTT. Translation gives CATSRGRGNGELFF.

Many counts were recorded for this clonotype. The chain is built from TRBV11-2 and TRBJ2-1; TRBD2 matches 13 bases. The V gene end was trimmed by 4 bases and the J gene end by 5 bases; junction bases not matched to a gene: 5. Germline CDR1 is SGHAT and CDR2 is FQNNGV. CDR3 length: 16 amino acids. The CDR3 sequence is CASSSQLAGGNNEQFF. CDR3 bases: TGTGCCAGCAGCTCACAACTAGCGGGAGGGAACAATGAGCAGTTCTTC.